This record concerns one T cell receptor (beta chain) sequence. What it binds is unknown. This record comes from a study of identical twins. Broader study findings: Insertions were fewer in abundant cord blood beta clonotypes, whereas memory repertoires showed none of this pattern.

TCRdb used MiXCR to reprocess the 5' RACE reads, holding one entry per CDR3 protein. Here the sample spans about 690,000 distinct CDR3 sequences, 5.5% to 6.5% being singletons. V gave up 1 base and J gave up 6 bases; unmatched junction bases: 16. Germline V gives CDR1 SGHAT, CDR2 FQDESV (reference sequence). The CDR3 consists of 19 residues. The V gene is TRBV11-1, the J gene TRBJ2-4, with 9 bases identical to TRBD1. Material: naive T cells sorted from blood. The sequence was obtained from a young man in good health. CDR3 in amino acids: CASSLVRLQGALIGNIQYF. The CDR3 bases are TGTGCCAGCAGCTTAGTTCGGTTACAGGGGGCGCTGATCGGAAACATTCAGTACTTC.